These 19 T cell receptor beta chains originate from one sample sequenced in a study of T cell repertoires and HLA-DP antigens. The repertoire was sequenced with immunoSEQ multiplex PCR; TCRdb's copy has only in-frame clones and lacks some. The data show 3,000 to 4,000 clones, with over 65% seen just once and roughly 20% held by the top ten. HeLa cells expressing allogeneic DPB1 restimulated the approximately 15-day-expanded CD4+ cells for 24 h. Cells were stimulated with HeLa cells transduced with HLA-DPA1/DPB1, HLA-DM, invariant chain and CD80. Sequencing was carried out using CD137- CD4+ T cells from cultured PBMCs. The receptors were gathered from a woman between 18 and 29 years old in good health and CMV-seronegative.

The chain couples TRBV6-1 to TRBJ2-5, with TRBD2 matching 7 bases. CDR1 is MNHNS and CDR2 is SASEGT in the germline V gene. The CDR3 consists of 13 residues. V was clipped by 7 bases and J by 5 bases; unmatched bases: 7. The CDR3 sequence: CASTGGVWETQYF. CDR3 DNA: TGTGCCAGCACTGGGGGGGTTTGGGAGACCCAGTACTTC.

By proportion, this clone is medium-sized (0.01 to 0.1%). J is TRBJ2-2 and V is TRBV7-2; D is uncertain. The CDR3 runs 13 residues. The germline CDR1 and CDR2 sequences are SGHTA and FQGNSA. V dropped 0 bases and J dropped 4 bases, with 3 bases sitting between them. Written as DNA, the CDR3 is TGTGCCAGCAGCTTAGCACCCACCGGGGAGCTGTTTTTT. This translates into CASSLAPTGELFF. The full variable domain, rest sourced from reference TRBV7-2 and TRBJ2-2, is GAGVSQSPSNKVTEKGKDVELRCDPISGHTALYWYRQSLGQGLEFLIYFQGNSAPDKSGLPSDRFSAERTGGSVSTLTIQRTQQEDSAVYLCASSLAPTGELFFGEGSRLTVL.

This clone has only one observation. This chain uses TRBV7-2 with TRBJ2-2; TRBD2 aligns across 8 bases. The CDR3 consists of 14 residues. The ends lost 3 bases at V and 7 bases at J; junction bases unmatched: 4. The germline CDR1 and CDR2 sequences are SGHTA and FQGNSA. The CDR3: CASSLRLARGELFF. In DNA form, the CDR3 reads TGTGCCAGCAGCTTGCGACTAGCGCGCGGGGAGCTGTTTTTT.

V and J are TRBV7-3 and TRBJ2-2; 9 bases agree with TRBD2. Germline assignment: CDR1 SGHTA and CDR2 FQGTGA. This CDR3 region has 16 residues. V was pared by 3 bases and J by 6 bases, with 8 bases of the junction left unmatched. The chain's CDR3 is CASSFGPSGTSGELFF. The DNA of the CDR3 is TGTGCCAGCAGCTTCGGTCCTAGCGGGACCTCCGGGGAGCTGTTTTTT.

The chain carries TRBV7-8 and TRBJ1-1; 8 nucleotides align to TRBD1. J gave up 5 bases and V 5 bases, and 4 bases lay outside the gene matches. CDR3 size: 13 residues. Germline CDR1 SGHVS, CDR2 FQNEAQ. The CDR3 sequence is CASSVDRGTEAFF. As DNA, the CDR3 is TGTGCCAGCAGCGTAGACAGGGGAACTGAAGCTTTCTTT.

This CDR3 reads CASSAREEAFF. In DNA form, the CDR3 reads TGTGCCAGCAGTGCACGGGAAGAAGCTTTCTTT. The J gene is TRBJ1-1, the V gene TRBV28; no firm D call. Trimming took off 5 bases at V and 8 bases at J, with 9 bases between the two ends. Germline CDR1 reads MDHEN; CDR2 reads SYDVKM. This CDR3 comprises 11 residues.

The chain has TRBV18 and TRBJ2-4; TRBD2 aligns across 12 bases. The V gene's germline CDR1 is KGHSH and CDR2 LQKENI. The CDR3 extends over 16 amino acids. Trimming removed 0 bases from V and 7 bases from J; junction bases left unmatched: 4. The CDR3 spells CASSPPRLAGANIQYF. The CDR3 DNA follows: TGTGCCAGCTCACCACCCCGACTAGCGGGAGCGAACATTCAGTACTTC.

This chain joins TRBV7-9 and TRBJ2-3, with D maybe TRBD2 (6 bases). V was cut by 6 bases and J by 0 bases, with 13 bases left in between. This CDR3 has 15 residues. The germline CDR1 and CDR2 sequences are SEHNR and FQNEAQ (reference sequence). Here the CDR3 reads CASSPLATSTDTQYF. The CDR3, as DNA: TGTGCCAGCAGTCCCCTAGCGACTAGCACAGATACGCAGTATTTT.

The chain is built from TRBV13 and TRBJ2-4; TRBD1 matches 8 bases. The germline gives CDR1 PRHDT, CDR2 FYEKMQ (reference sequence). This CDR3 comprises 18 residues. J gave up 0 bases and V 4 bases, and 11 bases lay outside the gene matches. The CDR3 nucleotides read TGTGCCAGCAGCTCGTTCCGGACAGGGACCGTAGCCAAAAACATTCAGTACTTC. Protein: CASSSFRTGTVAKNIQYF.

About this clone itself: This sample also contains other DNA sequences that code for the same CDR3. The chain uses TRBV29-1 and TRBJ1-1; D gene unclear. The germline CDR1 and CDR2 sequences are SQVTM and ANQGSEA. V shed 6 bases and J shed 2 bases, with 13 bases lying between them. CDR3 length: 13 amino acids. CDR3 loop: CSVESSGNTEAFF. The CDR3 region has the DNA TGCAGCGTCGAAAGCTCAGGAAACACTGAAGCTTTCTTT.

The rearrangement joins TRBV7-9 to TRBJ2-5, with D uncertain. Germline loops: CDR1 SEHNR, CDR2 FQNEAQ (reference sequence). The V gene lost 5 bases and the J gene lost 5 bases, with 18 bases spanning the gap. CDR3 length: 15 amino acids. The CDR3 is CASSIEAGHGETQYF. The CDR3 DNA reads TGTGCCAGCAGCATAGAGGCAGGCCACGGGGAGACCCAGTACTTC.

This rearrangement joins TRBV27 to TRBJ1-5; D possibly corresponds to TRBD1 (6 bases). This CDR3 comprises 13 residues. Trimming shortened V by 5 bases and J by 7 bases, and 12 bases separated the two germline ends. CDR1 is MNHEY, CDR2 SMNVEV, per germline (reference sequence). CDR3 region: CASSDYREQPQHF. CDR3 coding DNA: TGTGCCAGCAGTGACTACAGGGAACAGCCCCAGCATTTT.

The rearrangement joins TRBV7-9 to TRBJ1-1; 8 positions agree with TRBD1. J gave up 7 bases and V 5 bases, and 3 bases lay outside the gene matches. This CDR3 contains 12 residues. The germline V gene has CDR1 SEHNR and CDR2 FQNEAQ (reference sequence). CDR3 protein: CASSLGQGEAFF. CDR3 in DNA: TGTGCCAGCAGCCTCGGACAGGGTGAAGCTTTCTTT.

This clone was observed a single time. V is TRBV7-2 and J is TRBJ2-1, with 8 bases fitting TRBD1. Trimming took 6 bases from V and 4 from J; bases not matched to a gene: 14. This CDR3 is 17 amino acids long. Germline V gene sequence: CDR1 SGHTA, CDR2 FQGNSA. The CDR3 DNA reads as TGTGCCAGCAGACGCGGACAGGGCCTTTCGAAATACAATGAGCAGTTCTTC. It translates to CASRRGQGLSKYNEQFF.

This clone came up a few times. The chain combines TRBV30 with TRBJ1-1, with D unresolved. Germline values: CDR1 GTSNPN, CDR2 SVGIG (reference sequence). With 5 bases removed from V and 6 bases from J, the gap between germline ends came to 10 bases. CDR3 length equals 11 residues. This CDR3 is CAWGRFPEAFF. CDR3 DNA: TGTGCCTGGGGCAGGTTTCCTGAAGCTTTCTTT.

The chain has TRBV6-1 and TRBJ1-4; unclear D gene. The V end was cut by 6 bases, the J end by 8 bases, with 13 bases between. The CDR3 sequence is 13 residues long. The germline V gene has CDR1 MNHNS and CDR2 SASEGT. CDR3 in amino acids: CASSPRAAEKLFF. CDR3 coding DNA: TGTGCCAGCAGCCCCCGAGCGGCGGAAAAACTGTTTTTT.

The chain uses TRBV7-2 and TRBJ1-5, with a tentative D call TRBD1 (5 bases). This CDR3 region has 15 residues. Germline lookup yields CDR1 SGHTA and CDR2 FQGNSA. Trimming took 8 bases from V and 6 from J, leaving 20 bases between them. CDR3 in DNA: TGTGCCAGCTCCCAGTGGGGGGTTGCAAGTCAGCCCCAGCATTTT. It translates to CASSQWGVASQPQHF.

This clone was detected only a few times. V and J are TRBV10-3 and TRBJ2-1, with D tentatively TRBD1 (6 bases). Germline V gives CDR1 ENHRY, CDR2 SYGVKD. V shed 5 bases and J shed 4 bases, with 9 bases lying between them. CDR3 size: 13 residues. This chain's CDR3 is CAISLGTYNEQFF. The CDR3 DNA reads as TGTGCCATCAGTTTGGGGACATACAATGAGCAGTTCTTC.

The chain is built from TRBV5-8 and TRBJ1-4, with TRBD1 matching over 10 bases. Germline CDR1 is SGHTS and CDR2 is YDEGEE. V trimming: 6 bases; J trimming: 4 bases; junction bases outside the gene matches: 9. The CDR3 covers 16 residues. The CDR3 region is CASIPGTGAFNEKLFF. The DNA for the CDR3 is TGTGCCAGCATTCCCGGGACAGGGGCCTTTAATGAAAAACTGTTTTTT.